The 24 T cell receptor beta chains below come from one sample, sequenced in a study of cytomegalovirus exposure and HLA in healthy donors. Primers for the PCR totalled 60 Vbeta and 13 Jbeta. Sequenced by immunoSEQ multiplex PCR; TCRdb stores in-frame clones only, minus some. The sample shows approximately 170,000 clones, roughly 79% of them seen only once. Sequencing used PBMCs. Every receptor here comes from a man aged 18 to 29 in good health and CMV-seropositive.

This clone was counted once. The rearrangement links TRBV29-1 to TRBJ1-2; no clear D. The CDR3 sequence is 12 residues long. Germline V gives CDR1 SQVTM, CDR2 ANQGSEA. The germline V and J ends were trimmed by 0 bases and 13 bases, with 15 bases remaining between them. The CDR3 reads CSVEDLAGSGTF. CDR3 in DNA: TGCAGCGTTGAAGATTTGGCGGGCTCGGGCACCTTC.

CDR3 sequence (DNA): TGTGCCAGCGGGGTAAGGGGAAGGGAAGATACGCAGTATTTT. This codes for CASGVRGREDTQYF. The chain combines TRBV6-1 with TRBJ2-3, with a possible D match to TRBD1 (5 bases). V was clipped by 8 bases and J by 5 bases, with 17 bases between them. This CDR3 has 14 residues. From germline, CDR1 is MNHNS and CDR2 SASEGT.

This clone has only a few counts. This rearrangement joins TRBV5-1 to TRBJ2-1; weak D call: TRBD1 (5 bases). V lost 4 bases to trimming and J lost 8 bases, with 13 bases between them. The CDR3 runs 13 residues. Germline values: CDR1 SGHRS, CDR2 YFSETQ. The CDR3 DNA is TGCGCCAGCAGCGGGGCCTATAGGGATGAGCAGTTCTTC. It yields the protein CASSGAYRDEQFF.

J is TRBJ2-5 and V is TRBV15; TRBD1 might be the D (5 bases). Germline lookup yields CDR1 LNHNV and CDR2 YYDKDF (reference sequence). The CDR3 spans 16 residues. The V end lost 1 base, the J end lost 1 base, and 13 bases lay between the germline ends. The CDR3 protein is CATSRGGGAGQETQYF. DNA for the CDR3: TGTGCCACCAGCAGAGGTGGTGGGGCCGGCCAAGAGACCCAGTACTTC.

This clone is a singleton in its sample. The chain is built from TRBV29-1 and TRBJ2-2; D is possibly TRBD1 (5 bases). The V gene lost 2 bases and the J gene lost 1 base, with 11 bases spanning the gap. The germline CDR1 and CDR2 sequences are SQVTM and ANQGSEA. The CDR3 has 15 residues. The CDR3 DNA is TGCAGCGTTGAATCTGCTAGGGGGAACACCGGGGAGCTGTTTTTT. This sequence encodes CSVESARGNTGELFF.

The chain couples TRBV18 to TRBJ1-1; perhaps TRBD1 as D (5 bases). Trimming pared 3 bases from V and 3 bases from J, leaving 8 bases between. The CDR3 loop spans 13 amino acids. Germline V lookup: CDR1 KGHSH, CDR2 LQKENI. CDR3 nucleotides: TGTGCCAGCTCACCGGCGGGGGACACTGAAGCTTTCTTT. Encoded protein: CASSPAGDTEAFF. The whole variable domain, remainder taken from reference TRBV18 and TRBJ1-1, is NAGVMQNPRHLVRRRGQEARLRCSPMKGHSHVYWYRQLPEEGLKFMVYLQKENIIDESGMPKERFSAEFPKEGPSILRIQQVVRGDSAAYFCASSPAGDTEAFFGQGTRLTVV.

This chain connects TRBV19 to TRBJ1-2; no definite D call. Trimming took off 0 bases at V and 7 bases at J, with 15 bases between the two ends. Germline CDR1 is LNHDA and CDR2 is SQIVND (reference sequence). The CDR3 covers 15 residues. CDR3 residues: CASSIDQEGRGGYTF. DNA for the CDR3: TGTGCCAGTAGTATAGATCAAGAGGGTCGGGGTGGCTACACCTTC.

This chain links TRBV28 with TRBJ1-5, with unresolved D. CDR3 size: 13 residues. The V gene lost 6 bases and the J gene lost 7 bases, with 13 bases spanning the gap. Germline CDR1 reads MDHEN; CDR2 reads SYDVKM. The CDR3 spells CASRSPAGQPQHF. CDR3 nucleotides: TGTGCCAGCAGAAGTCCAGCAGGCCAGCCCCAGCATTTT.

This clone was recorded a few times. The chain combines TRBV5-4 with TRBJ1-1; weak D call: TRBD1 (5 bases). This CDR3 is built from 15 residues. V shed 0 bases and J shed 2 bases, with 11 bases lying between them. Germline V lookup: CDR1 SGHNT, CDR2 YYREEE (reference sequence). The CDR3 DNA follows: TGTGCCAGCAGCTTGGCTAGGGGCCGAAACACTGAAGCTTTCTTT. Its protein product is CASSLARGRNTEAFF.

The chain employs TRBV5-5 and TRBJ2-4; D possibly corresponds to TRBD1 (7 bases). Germline CDR1 and CDR2: SGHKS and YYEKEE (reference sequence). The CDR3 covers 16 residues. The ends were cut back, 3 bases at V and 8 bases at J, with 21 bases in the middle. In DNA, the CDR3 is TGTGCCAGCAGCTCGTCTACGGGAGACAGGGTATACATTCAGTACTTC. Translating gives CASSSSTGDRVYIQYF. Variable domain in full (rest from reference TRBV5-5 and TRBJ2-4): DAGVTQSPTHLIKTRGQQVTLRCSPISGHKSVSWYQQVLGQGPQFIFQYYEKEERGRGNFPDRFSARQFPNYSSELNVNALLLGDSALYLCASSSSTGDRVYIQYFGAGTRLSVL.

This chain uses TRBV10-1 with TRBJ2-5; 9 bases match TRBD2. The CDR3 is made up of 13 amino acids. Germline CDR1 WNHNN, CDR2 SYGVQD (reference sequence). V lost 3 bases to trimming and J lost 5 bases; unmatched junction nucleotides: 1. CDR3 protein: CASSESGRETQYF. The DNA of the CDR3 is TGCGCCAGCAGTGAAAGCGGGAGGGAGACCCAGTACTTC.

The table lists this clone with a count of one. V gene TRBV19 combines with J gene TRBJ1-1; 8 bases are shared with TRBD1. This CDR3 is 13 amino acids long. Germline values: CDR1 LNHDA, CDR2 SQIVND (reference sequence). The V and J ends lost 1 base and 6 bases, in that order; junction bases with no gene match: 1. CDR3 region: CASSIAQGAEAFF. The DNA for the CDR3 is TGTGCCAGTAGTATAGCACAGGGGGCTGAAGCTTTCTTT. The full variable domain, completed using reference TRBV19 and TRBJ1-1, is DGGITQSPKYLFRKEGQNVTLSCEQNLNHDAMYWYRQDPGQGLRLIYYSQIVNDFQKGDIAEGYSVSREKKESFPLTVTSAQKNPTAFYLCASSIAQGAEAFFGQGTRLTVV.

This clone is a singleton in its sample. This chain links TRBV27 with TRBJ2-7; D is unresolved. V lost 0 bases and J 4 bases, leaving 7 bases between the germline ends. This CDR3 is 13 amino acids long. The germline CDR1 and CDR2 sequences are MNHEY and SMNVEV (reference sequence). CDR3 protein: CASSLSIRYEQYF. CDR3 bases: TGTGCCAGCAGTTTATCGATACGGTACGAGCAGTACTTC.

J is TRBJ2-7 and V is TRBV7-8, with 10 bases fitting TRBD1. Germline CDR1 and CDR2: SGHVS and FQNEAQ. CDR3 length: 15 amino acids. V lost 5 bases and J lost 2; bases outside the gene matches: 6. The CDR3 is CASSLGDRGTYEQYF. The CDR3, as DNA: TGTGCCAGCAGCCTCGGGGACAGGGGAACCTACGAGCAGTACTTC. The full variable domain, with the rest looked up from reference TRBV7-8 and TRBJ2-7, is GAGVSQSPRYKVAKRGQDVALRCDPISGHVSLFWYQQALGQGPEFLTYFQNEAQLDKSGLPSDRFFAERPEGSVSTLKIQRTQQEDSAVYLCASSLGDRGTYEQYFGPGTRLTVT.

Only a few counts were recorded for this clone. The CDR3, as DNA: TGTGCCAGCAGCCTGGACGTGGGGCATCAGCCCCAGCATTTT. This encodes CASSLDVGHQPQHF. The genes are TRBV7-9 and TRBJ1-5, with D tentatively TRBD1 (5 bases). Looked up from germline, CDR1 is SEHNR and CDR2 is FQNEAQ (reference sequence). Trimming left V 5 bases short and J 5 bases short, with 13 bases between. This CDR3 contains 14 residues.

This clone was seen a handful of times. The V call is TRBV28, the J call TRBJ2-3; 9 positions match TRBD1. The germline V gene encodes CDR1 MDHEN and CDR2 SYDVKM. CDR3 length: 15 amino acids. Germline trimming cut 6 bases from V and 8 bases from J; bases unmatched to any gene: 12. This CDR3 reads CASSLTGGVFFTQYF. CDR3 nucleotides: TGTGCCAGCAGCCTCACAGGGGGCGTTTTTTTTACGCAGTATTTT.

V gene TRBV6-5 combines with J gene TRBJ2-5; D might be TRBD2 (6 bases). The CDR3 sequence is 15 residues long. V dropped 7 bases and J dropped 5 bases, with 20 bases sitting between them. Germline V gene data show CDR1 as MNHEY and CDR2 as SVGAGI. The CDR3 loop reads CASMDGGGIGETQYF. CDR3 in DNA: TGTGCCAGCATGGACGGGGGAGGAATAGGCGAGACCCAGTACTTC.

V is TRBV6-5 and J is TRBJ1-5; D is possibly TRBD1 (5 bases). Per the germline V gene, CDR1 is MNHEY and CDR2 is SVGAGI. The CDR3 consists of 14 residues. The V end was cut by 1 base, the J end by 7 bases, with 11 bases between. CDR3 loop: CASSYWQGSQPQHF. In nucleotides, the CDR3 is TGTGCCAGCAGTTACTGGCAGGGTAGCCAGCCCCAGCATTTT.

This chain links TRBV2 with TRBJ2-1; D is ambiguous. V was cut by 5 bases and J by 0 bases, with 8 bases left in between. The germline V gene encodes CDR1 SNHLY and CDR2 FYNNEI. CDR3 length equals 14 residues. The CDR3 region is CASSLPSSYNEQFF. For the CDR3, the DNA is TGTGCCAGCAGTCTCCCGAGCTCCTACAATGAGCAGTTCTTC.

The rearrangement joins TRBV29-1 to TRBJ1-1, with 8 bases aligning to TRBD1. CDR3 length: 12 amino acids. V was pared by 7 bases and J by 5 bases, with 6 bases of the junction left unmatched. The V gene's germline CDR1 is SQVTM and CDR2 ANQGSEA. The CDR3 is CSARTGRTEAFF. The CDR3 DNA reads as TGCAGCGCCCGGACAGGGAGGACTGAAGCTTTCTTT.

Only one count was recorded for this clone. V usage is TRBV29-1 and J usage is TRBJ2-3; D is unresolved. The CDR3 length is 15 residues. Trimming left V 0 bases short and J 5 bases short, with 15 bases between. Germline values: CDR1 SQVTM, CDR2 ANQGSEA. DNA of the CDR3: TGCAGCGTTGAAGAAGGTAGGCAGGCTCGAGATACGCAGTATTTT. Amino acid sequence: CSVEEGRQARDTQYF.

Only a few counts were recorded for this clone. V usage is TRBV9 and J usage is TRBJ2-1; 8 positions agree with TRBD2. The J segment lost 7 bases and the V segment lost 4 bases, leaving 7 bases of the junction unmatched. Germline V gene lookup returns CDR1 SGDLS and CDR2 YYNGEE. The CDR3 contains 14 residues. CDR3 in amino acids: CASSHGGGTNEQFF. DNA for the CDR3: TGTGCCAGCAGCCACGGGGGGGGAACGAATGAGCAGTTCTTC.

V usage is TRBV5-4 and J usage is TRBJ2-5; TRBD1 matches 8 bases. Germline V gene lookup returns CDR1 SGHNT and CDR2 YYREEE (reference sequence). Germline trimming cut 2 bases from V and 5 bases from J; bases unmatched to any gene: 2. CDR3 length: 13 amino acids. CDR3 loop: CASSLRDRETQYF. The CDR3 DNA sequence: TGTGCCAGCAGCTTACGGGACAGGGAGACCCAGTACTTC.

The CDR3: CASSPHGGTEAFF. As DNA, the CDR3 is TGTGCCAGCAGCCCGCACGGCGGGACGGAAGCTTTCTTT. This chain links TRBV11-3 with TRBJ1-1; D might be TRBD1 (5 bases). Per the germline V gene, CDR1 is SGHNT and CDR2 is YENEEA. V gave up 5 bases and J gave up 8 bases, with 15 bases separating them. The CDR3 has 13 amino acids.